This is a list of T cell receptor beta chains from one sample in a study of shared clonotypes between healthy human individuals. Some clones are missing from TCRdb's copy, which holds only in-frame ones; the method was immunoSEQ multiplex PCR. Among around 83,000 clones, roughly three fifths were seen once, and the ten largest hold about half. Specimen: memory CD8+ T cells sorted from blood. These receptors were collected from a man in his thirties or forties in good health. CDR3s include the opening cysteine and the closing phenylalanine or tryptophan. A D gene is named only where the DNA matches it firmly. The size field is filled for only some rows; it gives once, few, many or a size class.

d_gene: NA; j_gene: TRBJ2-3; abundance: few; v_gene: TRBV5-4; CDR3aa: CASSSPLVKSTQYF; CDR3nt: TGTGCCAGCAGCTCGCCCCTAGTTAAGAGTACGCAGTATTTT
d_gene: TRBD2; j_gene: TRBJ2-7; abundance: few; v_gene: TRBV9; CDR3aa: CASSPNPSGTYEQYF; CDR3nt: TGTGCCAGCAGCCCGAATCCTAGCGGTACCTACGAGCAGTACTTC
d_gene: NA; j_gene: TRBJ1-1; abundance: NA; v_gene: TRBV11-2; CDR3aa: CASSLAGTWNTEAFF; CDR3nt: TGTGCCAGCAGCCTTGCCGGAACGTGGAACACTGAAGCTTTCTTT
d_gene: NA; j_gene: TRBJ2-1; abundance: NA; v_gene: TRBV7-8; CDR3aa: CASSLEIGEQFF; CDR3nt: TGTGCCAGCAGCTTAGAGATTGGTGAGCAGTTCTTC
d_gene: TRBD1; j_gene: TRBJ2-7; abundance: NA; v_gene: TRBV6-4; CDR3aa: CASSYPTGTPYEQYF; CDR3nt: TGTGCCAGCAGTTACCCGACAGGGACCCCCTACGAGCAGTACTTC
d_gene: NA; j_gene: TRBJ2-7; abundance: NA; v_gene: TRBV10-3; CDR3aa: CATSSETYEQYF; CDR3nt: TGTGCCACCTCTAGCGAGACCTACGAGCAGTACTTC
d_gene: NA; j_gene: TRBJ2-7; abundance: few; v_gene: TRBV9; CDR3aa: CASSVGSRAGPYEQYF; CDR3nt: TGTGCCAGCAGCGTAGGTTCCAGGGCAGGCCCCTACGAGCAGTACTTC
d_gene: TRBD1; j_gene: TRBJ1-4; abundance: NA; v_gene: TRBV4-2; CDR3aa: CASSQTGGFEKLFF; CDR3nt: TGTGCCAGCAGCCAGACAGGGGGCTTTGAAAAACTGTTTTTT
d_gene: TRBD2; j_gene: TRBJ2-7; abundance: NA; v_gene: TRBV7-2; CDR3aa: CASSLGLVSYEQYF; CDR3nt: TGTGCCAGCAGCTTGGGACTAGTTTCCTACGAGCAGTACTTC
d_gene: NA; j_gene: TRBJ2-5; abundance: NA; v_gene: TRBV11-2; CDR3aa: CASSLVQGQETQYF; CDR3nt: TGTGCCAGCAGCTTAGTCCAGGGGCAAGAGACCCAGTACTTC
d_gene: NA; j_gene: TRBJ2-3; abundance: NA; v_gene: TRBV7-2; CDR3aa: CASSYTDTQYF; CDR3nt: TGTGCCAGCAGCTACACAGATACGCAGTATTTT
d_gene: NA; j_gene: TRBJ2-7; abundance: NA; v_gene: TRBV7-6; CDR3aa: CASSPGHRITYEQYF; CDR3nt: TGTGCCAGCAGCCCGGGACACCGAATTACCTACGAGCAGTACTTC
d_gene: NA; j_gene: TRBJ2-3; abundance: NA; v_gene: TRBV6-4; CDR3aa: CASSDSTLDTQYF; CDR3nt: TGTGCCAGCAGTGACTCGACTTTGGATACGCAGTATTTT
d_gene: TRBD1; j_gene: TRBJ2-7; abundance: NA; v_gene: TRBV25-1; CDR3aa: CASSETGGAFLDEQYF; CDR3nt: TGTGCCAGCAGTGAGACAGGGGGCGCCTTCCTGGACGAGCAGTACTTC
d_gene: NA; j_gene: TRBJ1-1; abundance: NA; v_gene: TRBV29-1; CDR3aa: CSVTKMNTEAFF; CDR3nt: TGCAGCGTTACAAAGATGAACACTGAAGCTTTCTTT
d_gene: NA; j_gene: TRBJ2-1; abundance: NA; v_gene: TRBV27; CDR3aa: CASSFGRTGEQFF; CDR3nt: TGTGCCAGCAGTTTTGGCAGGACGGGAGAGCAGTTCTTC
d_gene: NA; j_gene: TRBJ2-5; abundance: NA; v_gene: TRBV2; CDR3aa: CASIGLSVETQYF; CDR3nt: TGTGCCAGCATTGGTTTATCTGTAGAGACCCAGTACTTC
d_gene: NA; j_gene: TRBJ1-2; abundance: NA; v_gene: TRBV6-1; CDR3aa: CASSSGYGYTF; CDR3nt: TGTGCCAGCAGCTCAGGATACGGCTACACCTTC
d_gene: TRBD1; j_gene: TRBJ2-7; abundance: few; v_gene: TRBV28; CDR3aa: CASSLLRTGDEQYF; CDR3nt: TGTGCCAGCAGTTTGCTTCGGACAGGGGACGAGCAGTACTTC
d_gene: NA; j_gene: TRBJ2-1; abundance: many; v_gene: TRBV7-2; CDR3aa: CASSLDGGADNEQFF; CDR3nt: TGTGCCAGCAGCTTAGACGGTGGGGCAGACAATGAGCAGTTCTTC
d_gene: NA; j_gene: TRBJ2-5; abundance: NA; v_gene: TRBV6-6; CDR3aa: CASSQDRETQYF; CDR3nt: TGTGCCAGCAGCCAGGACAGAGAGACCCAGTACTTC
d_gene: TRBD2; j_gene: TRBJ2-5; abundance: NA; v_gene: TRBV11-2; CDR3aa: CASSPPVEAGVAETQYF; CDR3nt: TGTGCCAGCAGCCCACCTGTCGAGGCGGGAGTTGCAGAGACCCAGTACTTC
d_gene: TRBD1; j_gene: TRBJ1-3; abundance: NA; v_gene: TRBV28; CDR3aa: CASSFPGDSSSGNTIYF; CDR3nt: TGTGCCAGCAGTTTCCCTGGGGACAGCAGCTCTGGAAACACCATATATTTT
d_gene: NA; j_gene: TRBJ2-1; abundance: NA; v_gene: TRBV5-1; CDR3aa: CATRAVGGIDEQFF; CDR3nt: TGCGCCACCCGGGCTGTTGGCGGGATTGATGAGCAGTTCTTC
d_gene: TRBD2; j_gene: TRBJ2-2; abundance: NA; v_gene: TRBV28; CDR3aa: CAGSGIGDTGELFF; CDR3nt: TGTGCGGGTAGCGGGATCGGGGACACCGGGGAGCTGTTTTTT
d_gene: TRBD2; j_gene: TRBJ2-3; abundance: many; v_gene: TRBV19; CDR3aa: CASKIAGTSTDTQYF; CDR3nt: TGTGCCAGTAAGATAGCGGGAACCAGCACAGATACGCAGTATTTT
d_gene: NA; j_gene: TRBJ2-7; abundance: few; v_gene: TRBV4-1; CDR3aa: CASSQEGPYEQYF; CDR3nt: TGCGCCAGCAGCCAAGAAGGACCGTACGAGCAGTACTTC
d_gene: NA; j_gene: TRBJ1-2; abundance: few; v_gene: TRBV6-6; CDR3aa: CASSPYKSVLKGYTF; CDR3nt: TGTGCCAGCAGTCCCTACAAGAGCGTCCTTAAAGGCTACACCTTC
d_gene: NA; j_gene: TRBJ1-2; abundance: NA; v_gene: TRBV9; CDR3aa: CASSVDGIYGYTF; CDR3nt: TGTGCCAGCAGCGTAGATGGGATCTATGGCTACACCTTC
d_gene: NA; j_gene: TRBJ2-3; abundance: NA; v_gene: TRBV27; CDR3aa: CASGPTRLSTDTQYF; CDR3nt: TGTGCCAGCGGCCCGACTAGACTCAGCACAGATACGCAGTATTTT
d_gene: NA; j_gene: TRBJ1-5; abundance: few; v_gene: TRBV21-1; CDR3aa: CASLHWHHQPQHF; CDR3nt: TGTGCCAGCCTACATTGGCATCATCAGCCCCAGCATTTT
d_gene: TRBD1; j_gene: TRBJ1-5; abundance: NA; v_gene: TRBV4-3; CDR3aa: CASSHQTGEPQPQHF; CDR3nt: TGCGCCAGCAGCCACCAAACAGGGGAGCCTCAGCCCCAGCATTTT
d_gene: TRBD1; j_gene: TRBJ1-5; abundance: NA; v_gene: TRBV28; CDR3aa: CASSLWGTGISGALNQPQHF; CDR3nt: TGTGCCAGCAGTTTATGGGGGACAGGGATCAGCGGGGCCTTAAATCAGCCCCAGCATTTT
d_gene: TRBD1; j_gene: TRBJ2-7; abundance: NA; v_gene: TRBV4-1; CDR3aa: CASSQIKFTGGRSYEQYF; CDR3nt: TGCGCCAGCAGCCAGATAAAATTCACAGGGGGCAGGTCCTACGAGCAGTACTTC
d_gene: TRBD2; j_gene: TRBJ2-7; abundance: NA; v_gene: TRBV2; CDR3aa: CASSERREYRYEQYF; CDR3nt: TGTGCCAGCAGTGAACGGCGGGAGTATCGCTACGAGCAGTACTTC
d_gene: NA; j_gene: TRBJ2-5; abundance: NA; v_gene: TRBV29-1; CDR3aa: CSVEAGVLDQYF; CDR3nt: TGCAGCGTTGAAGCTGGGGTTTTGGACCAGTACTTC
d_gene: NA; j_gene: TRBJ1-1; abundance: many; v_gene: TRBV11-2; CDR3aa: CASSFLSRDQGAFF; CDR3nt: TGTGCCAGCAGCTTTCTCTCCAGGGATCAGGGAGCTTTCTTT
d_gene: TRBD1; j_gene: TRBJ2-5; abundance: NA; v_gene: TRBV27; CDR3aa: CASNPGTGGFLETQYF; CDR3nt: TGTGCCAGCAACCCGGGAACAGGGGGCTTTCTAGAGACCCAGTACTTC
d_gene: NA; j_gene: TRBJ1-1; abundance: NA; v_gene: TRBV28; CDR3aa: CASSLTPKVGTEAFF; CDR3nt: TGTGCCAGCAGTTTAACCCCTAAGGTGGGAACTGAAGCTTTCTTT
d_gene: TRBD1; j_gene: TRBJ1-4; abundance: NA; v_gene: TRBV5-1; CDR3aa: CASSTRQGATEKLFF; CDR3nt: TGCGCCAGCAGCACCCGACAGGGGGCGACTGAAAAACTGTTTTTT
d_gene: NA; j_gene: TRBJ1-4; abundance: few; v_gene: TRBV7-8; CDR3aa: CASSLAPGGSVRWNEKLFF; CDR3nt: TGTGCCAGCAGCTTAGCGCCTGGGGGGTCGGTGCGATGGAATGAAAAACTGTTTTTT